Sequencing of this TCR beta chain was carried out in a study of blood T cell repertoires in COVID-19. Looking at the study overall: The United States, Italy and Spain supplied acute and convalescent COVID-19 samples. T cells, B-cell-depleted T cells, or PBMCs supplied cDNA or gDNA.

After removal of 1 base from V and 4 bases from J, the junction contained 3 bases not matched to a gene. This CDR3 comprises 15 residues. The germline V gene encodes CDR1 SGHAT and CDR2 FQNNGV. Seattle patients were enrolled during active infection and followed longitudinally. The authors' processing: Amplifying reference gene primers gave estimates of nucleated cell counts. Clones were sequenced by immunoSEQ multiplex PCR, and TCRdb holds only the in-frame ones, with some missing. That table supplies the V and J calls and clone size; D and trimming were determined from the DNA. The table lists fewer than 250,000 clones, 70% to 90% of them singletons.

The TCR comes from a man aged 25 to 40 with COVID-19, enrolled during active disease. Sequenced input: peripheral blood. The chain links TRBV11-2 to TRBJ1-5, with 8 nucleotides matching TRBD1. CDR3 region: CASSLGQGLNQPQHF. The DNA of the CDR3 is TGTGCCAGCAGCTTAGGACAGGGGCTTAATCAGCCCCAGCATTTT. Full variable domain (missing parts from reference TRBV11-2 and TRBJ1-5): EAGVAQSPRYKIIEKRQSVAFWCNPISGHATLYWYQQILGQGPKLLIQFQNNGVVDDSQLPKDRFSAERLKGVDSTLKIQPAKLEDSAVYLCASSLGQGLNQPQHFGDGTRLSIL.